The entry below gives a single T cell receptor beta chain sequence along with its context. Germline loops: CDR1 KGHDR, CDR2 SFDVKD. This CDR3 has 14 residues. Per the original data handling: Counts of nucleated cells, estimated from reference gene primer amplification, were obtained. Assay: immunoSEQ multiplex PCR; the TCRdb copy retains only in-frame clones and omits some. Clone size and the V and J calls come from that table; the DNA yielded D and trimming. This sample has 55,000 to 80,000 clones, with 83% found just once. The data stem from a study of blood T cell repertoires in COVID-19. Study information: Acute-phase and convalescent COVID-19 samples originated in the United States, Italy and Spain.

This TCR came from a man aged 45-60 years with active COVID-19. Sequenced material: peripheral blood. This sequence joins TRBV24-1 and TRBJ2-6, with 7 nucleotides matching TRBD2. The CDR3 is CAKRGLTGANVLTF. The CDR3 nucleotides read TGTGCTAAGCGGGGCTTGACTGGGGCCAACGTCCTGACTTTC.